This record covers a single T cell receptor (beta chain). Its antigen is unidentified. This record belongs to a study of cytomegalovirus exposure and HLA in healthy donors. Study summary: Most donors, just over 80% of over 350 genotyped, fell in the Caucasian-associated ancestry cluster.

Study-level results: Upon later analysis, HLA-associated TCR beta chains proved more clonally expanded than other, equally common chains. While the bulk of TCR sequences proved rare, some public TCRs turned up in many donors.

The CDR3 has 17 residues. The V and J ends lost 3 bases and 0 bases, in that order; junction bases with no gene match: 9. The germline V gene has CDR1 SGHDN and CDR2 FVKESK. Samples came from healthy bone marrow donors. Both 60 Vbeta primers and 13 Jbeta primers went into the PCR. Some clones are missing from TCRdb's copy, which holds only in-frame ones; the method was immunoSEQ multiplex PCR. The sample shows about 190,000 clones, over 60% of them seen only once. The chain recombines TRBV14 with TRBJ1-1; 8 nucleotides line up with TRBD1. The sequencing input was PBMCs. This clonotype was obtained from a woman between 25 and 40 years old in good health and CMV-seropositive. CDR3 residues: CASSHRDRSRMNTEAFF. As DNA, the CDR3 is TGTGCCAGCAGCCACCGGGACAGGTCAAGGATGAACACTGAAGCTTTCTTT.